This TCR beta chain was recovered during a study of spatial heterogeneity in lung cancer. Study at large: Sequence detection consistently recorded a greater number of beta-chain than alpha-chain sequences. Raw sequencing reads included, on average, more than eight appearances of each unique TCR and UMI combination. Points from the study as a whole: At resection, ubiquitous expanded tumor TCRs appeared in blood more than at follow-up.

This clonotype came up many times. The antigen remains unidentified. TCRdb reanalysed the 5' RACE reads using MiXCR and keeps one entry per CDR3 protein. The repertoire holds more than 30,000 distinct CDR3 sequences, with 4% to 6% as singletons. Time point defined: sample taken at primary tumor resection. The sequenced material consisted of unsorted whole RNA from tumor, nontumor lung or frozen PBMC. The donors, about 78 patients with untreated early-stage non-small cell lung cancer, provided the samples. The CDR3 has 15 amino acids. From germline, CDR1 is DFQATT and CDR2 SNEGSKA (reference sequence). Trimming pared 2 bases from V and 6 bases from J, leaving 19 bases between.

The TCR originated in a female donor with early-stage non-small cell lung cancer. Source: PBMCs, taken at surgery. V and J are TRBV20-1 and TRBJ1-2; D ambiguous. CDR3 coding DNA: TGCAGTGCTAGATTCCAAGCCCCGGTCGGAGATGGCTACACCTTC. It encodes CSARFQAPVGDGYTF.